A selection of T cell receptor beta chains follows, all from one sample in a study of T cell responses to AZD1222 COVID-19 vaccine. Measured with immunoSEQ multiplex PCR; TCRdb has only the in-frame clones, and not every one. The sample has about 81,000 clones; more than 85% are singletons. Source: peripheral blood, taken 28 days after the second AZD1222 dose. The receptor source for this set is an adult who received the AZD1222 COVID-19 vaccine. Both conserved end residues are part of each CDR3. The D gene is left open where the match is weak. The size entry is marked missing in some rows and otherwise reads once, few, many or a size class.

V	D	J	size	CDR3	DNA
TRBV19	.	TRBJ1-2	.	CASSVTGEGYTF	TGTGCCAGTAGCGTAACCGGGGAAGGCTACACCTTC
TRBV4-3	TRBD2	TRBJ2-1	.	CASSQAGGRPYNEQFF	TGCGCCAGCAGCCAAGCTGGCGGGAGGCCATACAATGAGCAGTTCTTC
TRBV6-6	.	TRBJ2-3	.	CASSYRPDLTTDTQYF	TGTGCCAGCAGTTACCGGCCGGACTTGACGACAGATACGCAGTATTTT
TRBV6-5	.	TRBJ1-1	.	CASSYSRGTEAFF	TGTGCCAGCAGTTACTCGCGGGGTACTGAAGCTTTCTTT
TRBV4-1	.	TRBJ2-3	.	CASSQERTTPGTDTQYF	TGCGCCAGCAGCCAAGAACGGACTACCCCGGGGACAGATACGCAGTATTTT
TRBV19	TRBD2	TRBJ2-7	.	CASSGLAEGVSYEQYF	TGTGCCAGTTCGGGACTAGCGGAGGGAGTCTCCTACGAGCAGTACTTC
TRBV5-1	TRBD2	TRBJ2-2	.	CASSFDAGGAGELFF	TGCGCCAGCAGCTTTGACGCGGGAGGGGCCGGGGAGCTGTTTTTT
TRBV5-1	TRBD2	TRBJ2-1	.	CASRLAEFYNEQFF	TGCGCCAGCCGACTAGCGGAGTTCTACAATGAGCAGTTCTTC
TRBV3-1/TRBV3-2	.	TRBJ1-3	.	CASSQIQSSSGNTIYF	TGTGCCAGCAGCCAGATACAGAGTAGCTCTGGAAACACCATATATTTT
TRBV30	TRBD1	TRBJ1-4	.	CAWAGQGAEKLFF	TGTGCCTGGGCGGGACAGGGTGCGGAAAAACTGTTTTTT
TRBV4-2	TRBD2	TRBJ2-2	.	CASSQDQLAGGAGELFF	TGTGCCAGCAGCCAAGATCAACTAGCGGGAGGTGCCGGGGAGCTGTTTTTT
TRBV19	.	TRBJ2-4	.	CASSNRELAKNIQYF	TGTGCCAGTAGTAATAGGGAGTTGGCCAAAAACATTCAGTACTTC
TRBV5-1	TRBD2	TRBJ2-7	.	CASSSGLANEQYF	TGCGCCAGCAGCTCGGGACTAGCCAACGAGCAGTACTTC
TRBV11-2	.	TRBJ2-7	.	CASSLGEGTFYEQYF	TGTGCCAGCAGCTTAGGTGAAGGGACATTCTACGAGCAGTACTTC
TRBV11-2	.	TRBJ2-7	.	CASSTHYEQYF	TGTGCCAGCAGCACCCACTACGAGCAGTACTTC
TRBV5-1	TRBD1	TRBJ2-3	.	CASKGARSTDTQYF	TGCGCCAGCAAGGGGGCTAGGAGCACAGATACGCAGTATTTT
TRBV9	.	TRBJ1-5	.	CASSPGGSSNQPQHF	TGTGCCAGCAGCCCCGGGGGGAGTAGCAATCAGCCCCAGCATTTT
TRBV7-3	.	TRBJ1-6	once	CASSARQSYNSPLHF	TGTGCCAGCAGCGCCCGACAGAGCTATAATTCACCCCTCCACTTT
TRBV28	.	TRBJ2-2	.	CASRSPTLSSTGELFF	TGTGCCAGCAGATCCCCGACTCTCAGCTCCACCGGGGAGCTGTTTTTT
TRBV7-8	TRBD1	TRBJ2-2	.	CASSSTGATGELFF	TGTGCCAGCAGCTCAACAGGGGCCACCGGGGAGCTGTTTTTT
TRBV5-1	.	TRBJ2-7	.	CASSLEKGSSYEQYF	TGCGCCAGCAGCTTGGAGAAGGGGAGTTCCTACGAGCAGTACTTC
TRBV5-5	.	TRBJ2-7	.	CASSFTPESYEQYF	TGTGCCAGCAGCTTCACACCGGAGAGTTACGAGCAGTACTTC
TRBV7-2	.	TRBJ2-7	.	CASSLGGPSTVQYF	TGTGCCAGCAGCTTAGGAGGGCCCTCGACGGTGCAGTACTTC
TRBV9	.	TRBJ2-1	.	CASSVGRPSYNEQFF	TGTGCCAGCAGCGTAGGTAGGCCCTCCTACAATGAGCAGTTCTTC
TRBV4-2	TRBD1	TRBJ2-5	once	CASMTIGTGGLETQYF	TGTGCCAGCATGACGATAGGGACAGGGGGCTTAGAGACCCAGTACTTC
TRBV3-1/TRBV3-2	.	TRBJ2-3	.	CASSQVASSTQYF	TGTGCCAGCAGCCAAGTCGCGTCCAGTACGCAGTATTTT
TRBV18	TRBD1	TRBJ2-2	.	CASSTTGVGELFF	TGTGCCAGCTCAACGACAGGGGTCGGGGAGCTGTTTTTT
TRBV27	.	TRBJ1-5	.	CASSTGFGQPQHF	TGTGCCAGCTCCACAGGGTTCGGTCAGCCCCAGCATTTT
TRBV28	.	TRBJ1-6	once	CASTDGGGSYNSPLHF	TGTGCCAGTACCGACGGGGGGGGATCCTATAATTCACCCCTCCACTTT
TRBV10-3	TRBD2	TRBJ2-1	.	CAISESVGRAGDEQFF	TGTGCCATCAGTGAGTCGGTCGGGAGGGCCGGCGATGAGCAGTTCTTC
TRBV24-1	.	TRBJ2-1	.	CATGRDHEQFF	TGTGCCACCGGAAGGGACCATGAGCAGTTCTTC
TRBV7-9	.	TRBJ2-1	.	CASSPSNSGHNEQFF	TGTGCCAGCAGCCCATCCAACAGTGGACACAATGAGCAGTTCTTC